Listed below are T cell receptor beta chains from one sample, sequenced in a study of OX40 agonist ivuxolimab in advanced cancers. Measured with immunoSEQ multiplex PCR; TCRdb has only the in-frame clones, and not every one. The sample shows approximately 92,000 clones, approximately 94% of them seen only once. This specimen was CD4+ or CD8+ T cells sorted from blood, taken in a trial of the OX40 agonist ivuxolimab. The source of these receptors is an adult with an advanced solid tumor such as melanoma, head and neck, liver or kidney cancer. CDR3s include the opening cysteine and the closing phenylalanine or tryptophan. The D gene is left open where the match is weak. Clone size, where shown, is once, few, many, or a class for clones that have expanded.

j_call,d_call,v_call,clone_size,cdr3_nt,cdr3_aa
TRBJ1-2,TRBD1,TRBV6-5,-,TGTGCCAGCAGTTACTCACCAGGGGGTAACTATGGCTACACCTTC,CASSYSPGGNYGYTF
TRBJ2-3,-,TRBV11-2,-,TGTGCCAGCAGCTTATCTCCCGTGGTCCCTTGGGCCACAGATACGCAGTATTTT,CASSLSPVVPWATDTQYF
TRBJ2-2,-,TRBV6-4,once,TGTGCCAGCAGGCAAACGAACACCGGGGAGCTGTTTTTT,CASRQTNTGELFF
TRBJ2-5,-,TRBV7-2,few,TGTGCCAGCAGCCTCACCCGCCTATGGGGCAGGGCTCAAGAGACCCAGTACTTC,CASSLTRLWGRAQETQYF
TRBJ2-4,-,TRBV29-1,-,TGCAGCGTTGACCCAGGCCCGGCGGGGAACATTCAGTACTTC,CSVDPGPAGNIQYF
TRBJ2-5,-,TRBV12-5,-,TGTGCTAGTGAGGGGGAGACCCAGTACTTC,CASEGETQYF
TRBJ1-2,-,TRBV28,-,TGTGCCAGCAGTTTACCGGGGTACTATGGCTACACCTTC,CASSLPGYYGYTF
TRBJ2-2,TRBD1,TRBV12-5,-,TGTGCTAGTGGTTTGTCGACAGGGGTGAACACCGGGGAGCTGTTTTTT,CASGLSTGVNTGELFF
TRBJ2-7,TRBD2,TRBV4-2,-,TGTGCCAGCAGCCAAGAGTCTAGCGGGAGGAGGTGGGACCCCTACGAGCAGTACTTC,CASSQESSGRRWDPYEQYF
TRBJ1-2,-,TRBV5-1,-,TGCGCCAGCAGCCCTACTAACTATGGCTACACCTTC,CASSPTNYGYTF
TRBJ2-7,TRBD2,TRBV7-7,-,TGTGCTAGCAGCTTAGGGCTAGCGGGAGCTTACGAGCAGTACTTC,CASSLGLAGAYEQYF
TRBJ1-1,-,TRBV7-2,once,TGTGCCAGCAGCTTAATAGAACAGGCCGAAGCTTTCTTT,CASSLIEQAEAFF
TRBJ1-3,-,TRBV6-5,-,TGTGCCAGTCAGGGCTCTGGAAACACCATATATTTT,CASQGSGNTIYF
TRBJ1-5,-,TRBV18,-,TGTGCCAGCTCAACCCCGCCCGGGGAGGGTCAGCCCCAGCATTTT,CASSTPPGEGQPQHF
TRBJ2-3,-,TRBV5-8,once,TGTGCCAGCAGCTTGGGTACAGGGTCGGTCTCAGATACGCAGTATTTT,CASSLGTGSVSDTQYF
TRBJ2-3,-,TRBV6-6,-,TGTGCCAGCAGTTACGAACGGGCCAGGGGCGCAGATACGCAGTATTTT,CASSYERARGADTQYF
TRBJ2-2,TRBD2,TRBV6-5,-,TGTGCCAGCAGTTACTCGGGCGGGGGGTACACCGGGGAGCTGTTTTTT,CASSYSGGGYTGELFF
TRBJ1-2,-,TRBV6-5,-,TGTGCCAGCAGTTACGCGGCTAAGTATGGCTACACCTTC,CASSYAAKYGYTF
TRBJ2-1,-,TRBV6-5,-,TGTGCCAGCAGTCGGCAGGGGGGCAATGAGCAGTTCTTC,CASSRQGGNEQFF
TRBJ1-6,-,TRBV4-3,-,TGCGCCAGCAGCCAAGTGCGGGATTCACCCCTCCACTTT,CASSQVRDSPLHF
TRBJ2-2,-,TRBV28,once,TGTGCCAGCAGTTTGGTTTCGGCAGGGAAAGGGGAGCTGTTTTTT,CASSLVSAGKGELFF
TRBJ1-2,TRBD1,TRBV10-3,-,TGTGCCATCAGATTAACAGGGGGCGATGGCTACACCTTC,CAIRLTGGDGYTF
TRBJ1-6,-,TRBV6-6,-,TGTGCCAGCAAACCCAGGAGCTCCTATAATTCACCCCTCCACTTT,CASKPRSSYNSPLHF
TRBJ1-1,-,TRBV19,-,TGTGCCAGTAGCCGGAGGGGAACTGAAGCTTTCTTT,CASSRRGTEAFF
TRBJ2-7,-,TRBV6-4,-,TGTGCCAGCAGTGAAGGGGCAGGGAGTTCTCACGAGCAGTACTTC,CASSEGAGSSHEQYF
TRBJ2-3,-,TRBV7-9,once,TGTGCCAGCAGCCCCCAAATGACAACAGATACGCAGTATTTT,CASSPQMTTDTQYF
TRBJ2-7,TRBD1,TRBV23-1,-,TGCGCCAGCAGTCAACCGGACAGGGGTGCCTACGAGCAGTACTTC,CASSQPDRGAYEQYF
TRBJ2-7,TRBD1,TRBV15,-,TGTGCCACCAGCAGAGATCCAGGGGGAACCTACGAGCAGTACTTC,CATSRDPGGTYEQYF
TRBJ1-5,TRBD1,TRBV4-3,-,TGCGCCAGCAGCCAGGACAGGGGACAGCCCCAGCATTTT,CASSQDRGQPQHF
TRBJ2-3,-,TRBV11-2,-,TGTGCCAGCAGCTTAGGTAGTTTCAGCCGCACAGATACGCAGTATTTT,CASSLGSFSRTDTQYF
TRBJ1-1,-,TRBV18,-,TGTGCCAGCTCACCTGCACAGTACACTGAAGCTTTCTTT,CASSPAQYTEAFF
TRBJ1-4,-,TRBV7-2,-,TGTGCCAGCAGCTTAGGACTTAATGAAAAACTGTTTTTT,CASSLGLNEKLFF
TRBJ1-2,-,TRBV6-1,-,TGTGCCAGCAGTGAAGGTTCGGGATCCAACTATGGCTACACCTTC,CASSEGSGSNYGYTF
TRBJ2-1,-,TRBV19,-,TGTGCCAGTAGTAAGGGGGGGAATCTTCGGAATGAGCAGTTCTTC,CASSKGGNLRNEQFF
TRBJ2-2,-,TRBV4-3,-,TGCGCCAGCAGCCAAGTGTCTAGCTCAGTGGGCACCGGGGAGCTGTTTTTT,CASSQVSSSVGTGELFF
TRBJ2-7,-,TRBV2,-,TGTGCCAGCTCATTGTACGAGCAGTACTTC,CASSLYEQYF
TRBJ2-1,-,TRBV18,-,TGTGCCAGCTCACCAGCGCCGCGAGGCAATGAGCAGTTCTTC,CASSPAPRGNEQFF
TRBJ1-3,-,TRBV29-1,-,TGCAGCGTTGCCCAGGCTAGGTCTCCGTCCTCTGGAAACACCATATATTTT,CSVAQARSPSSGNTIYF
TRBJ2-7,TRBD1,TRBV5-1,-,TGCGCCAGCAGCTTGGCCGACAGGGGTTATTACGAGCAGTACTTC,CASSLADRGYYEQYF
TRBJ2-7,TRBD2,TRBV18,-,TGTGCCAGCTCACCGGGGACTAGAGAGGACGAGCAGTACTTC,CASSPGTREDEQYF
TRBJ2-3,TRBD2,TRBV28,-,TGTGCCAGCAGGCTGACTTGGACTAGTATTGGTCGGGGCGCAGATACGCAGTATTTT,CASRLTWTSIGRGADTQYF
TRBJ2-1,-,TRBV6-1,-,-,CASSTSGEREQFF
TRBJ2-1,-,TRBV28,-,TGTGCCAGCAGTTTAGGGACGGAGAGTGAGCAGTTCTTC,CASSLGTESEQFF
TRBJ1-4,TRBD1,TRBV5-1,-,TGCGCCAGCAGCTCGGACAGGGGGCATGAAAAACTGTTTTTT,CASSSDRGHEKLFF
TRBJ2-1,-,TRBV6-5,-,TGTGCCAGCAGTTACGGGGGGATTGAGCAGTTCTTC,CASSYGGIEQFF
TRBJ1-5,-,TRBV5-1,-,TGCGCCAGCAGCTTGGAGGGGGGTCAGCCCCAGCATTTT,CASSLEGGQPQHF
TRBJ2-3,TRBD1,TRBV19,-,TGTGCCAGTAGTATGAGACAGGGGGCTACAGATACGCAGTATTTT,CASSMRQGATDTQYF
TRBJ1-4,TRBD1,TRBV5-4,-,TGTGCCAGCAGCCAGTTCACAGGGGAGGAAAAACTGTTTTTT,CASSQFTGEEKLFF
TRBJ1-2,-,TRBV19,-,TGTGCCAGTAGAGGGGAGGGTCTGCCCTATGGCTACACCTTC,CASRGEGLPYGYTF
TRBJ1-5,-,TRBV4-1,-,TGCGCCAGCAGCCAAGGTTGGGAAGGCAATCAGCCCCAGCATTTT,CASSQGWEGNQPQHF